A selection of T cell receptor beta chains follows, all from one sample in a study of cytomegalovirus exposure and HLA in healthy donors. This table comes from immunoSEQ multiplex PCR, and its TCRdb copy is limited to in-frame clones, with some not included. The sample holds about 190,000 clones, around four fifths seen once. Input material: PBMCs. Receptors originate from a man aged 50 to 60 in good health and CMV-seronegative. CDR3s leave out the opening cysteine and the closing phenylalanine or tryptophan. The D gene is left open where the match is weak.

D gene,V gene,J gene,CDR3 protein
TRBD1,TRBV7-7,TRBJ1-1,ASSFSRGSEAF
.,TRBV6-5,TRBJ1-2,ASQVGQGSYGYT
TRBD1,TRBV19,TRBJ1-2,ASSLSGQGSYGYT
TRBD1,TRBV6-5,TRBJ1-5,ASSWTGADSQPQH
.,TRBV25-1,TRBJ1-3,ASRPAGLWETGNTIY
.,TRBV6-5,TRBJ1-1,ASSYSPVMNTEAF
TRBD1,TRBV5-8,TRBJ2-5,ASSLISGTGQETQY
TRBD1,TRBV28,TRBJ2-5,ASSYSQGAGETQY
.,TRBV19,TRBJ1-1,ASSMRGEAF
.,TRBV6-6,TRBJ1-2,ASSSGTSKTGGYT
.,TRBV7-9,TRBJ2-5,ASSLGGHEETQY
TRBD1,TRBV5-1,.,ASSGTGVHEQY
TRBD1,TRBV12-5,TRBJ2-5,ASGPRTGVETQY
TRBD1,TRBV7-2,TRBJ1-1,ASSLRTGSISGAF
.,TRBV11-2,TRBJ1-1,ASSRVRESGTEAF
TRBD1,TRBV19,TRBJ2-5,ASSKTGQETQY
.,TRBV5-1,TRBJ2-2,ASSPWTVNAGELF
.,TRBV4-1,TRBJ2-1,ASSRDLYNNEQF
TRBD1,TRBV6-5,TRBJ1-2,ASSVQGKDGYT
TRBD1,TRBV7-2,TRBJ1-1,ASSFDRGANTEAF
.,TRBV7-8,TRBJ1-2,ASSHRRQSYGYT
.,TRBV29-1,TRBJ1-6,SVGGPGPNSPLH
TRBD2,TRBV18,TRBJ2-1,ASSPQRGVNEQF